Detailed here is one T cell receptor beta chain. Its specificity is not known. The data originate from a study of blood T cells in healthy people across ages. General observations from the study: Among long-lived donors, naive CD4+ cells were more numerous and diversity higher than in aged donors.

A second PCR of roughly 7 to 11 cycles used a sample-barcoded 5' primer and a J-beta primer mix. A template-switch adaptor containing 12 random nucleotides labeled each cDNA molecule. MiXCR, run by TCRdb on the 5' RACE reads, gives a single entry per CDR3 protein. Here the sample spans some 800,000 distinct CDR3 sequences, roughly 25% being singletons. Every donor gave approximately 10 milliliters of peripheral blood. Isolated per sample were at least 7 million PBMCs. The CDR3 loop spans 14 amino acids. Trimming pared 6 bases from V and 0 bases from J, leaving 9 bases between. These same data were also listed under a study on T cells of mothers and their children.

The genes are TRBV12-3 or TRBV12-4 and TRBJ1-5; no firm D call. Sequencing was carried out using blood. The receptor was derived from a boy younger than 18 in good health. CDR3 nucleotide sequence: TGTGCCAGCAGGATAGGATATAGCAATCAGCCCCAGCATTTT. As protein: CASRIGYSNQPQHF.